This T cell receptor beta chain was captured in a study of blood T cell repertoires in COVID-19 (dated by TCRdb to the early 2020s). For context, the study as a whole: Samples covering the acute and convalescent phases of COVID-19 were provided by collaborators in the United States, Italy and Spain. The sample metadata nearly always contained a de-identified subject ID, COVID-19 status, age in years and sex. Where available, HLA class I and class II types were taken from metadata supplied by the sample provider and were not determined by assay-based typing. Deeply sampled blood TCRbeta repertoires from subjects exposed to, actively infected with, or recovered from COVID-19 were included in the dataset. The samples were drawn from the first 160 participants of the ongoing ImmuneRACE study and from 950 to 1,500 subjects provided by 6 global collaborators. The repertoires were released in a freely available public database meant as a resource for research on the immune response to SARS-CoV-2. The material from the prospective study consisted of cDNA or gDNA derived from T cells, B-cell-depleted T cells, or PBMCs. Paper-wide results and their limitations: The amount of clinical and demographic metadata varied by source and participant and was provided uncurated.

Participants in the prospective study were enrolled through a virtual design, were aged about 18 to 100 years, and lived in 20 to 30 United States geographic areas. In the prospective study, participants were assigned to cohorts based on the clinical history participants reported in a screening survey and a study questionnaire. Exposed participants had been in contact with someone with a PCR-confirmed or clinician-diagnosed COVID-19 case within 2 weeks of study entry. Mobile phlebotomists in the prospective study collected whole blood, serum and a nasopharyngeal or oropharyngeal swab from every participant. Participants in the prospective study had the option to provide additional blood draws and questionnaires over an approximately 2-month period. Prospective study blood samples were shipped either frozen or at room temperature before DNA extraction. TCRbeta CDR3 regions were amplified from genomic DNA by means of the immunoSEQ Assay, a bias-controlled multiplex PCR. On the authors' methods: The number of nucleated cells in each sample was estimated from the amplification of reference gene primers within the assay. To quantify the absolute abundance of each unique TCRbeta CDR3 rearrangement, sequence reads were collapsed and filtered. Productive Simpson clonality was computed per sample as the square root of Simpson's diversity index over productive rearrangements. TCRdb took this table from immuneACCESS and kept in-frame rearrangements with V and J called. Such tables lack part of the clones; where checked against another copy, unresolved V genes explain under half of the gap, and the rest is unexplained. The DNA was the basis for D and trimming; V, J and clone size are from that table. The sample yields 200,000 to 250,000 clones; approximately 89% were counted once. The ten largest make up roughly 3.7% of the sample.

Details on this clone: No cognate antigen has been identified for it. No base qualities exist here, and no much larger clone lies one base off it.

The CDR3, cysteine through phenylalanine, is 11 amino acids long. CDR3 DNA only is kept here, 33 bases in frame from base 1. The germline V gene (reference sequence) sets CDR1 to MNHEY and CDR2 to SMNVEV. Clipping removes 8 bases from V and 5 bases from J, with 0 as the unmatched junction base count. The chain is made from TRBV27 and TRBJ2-1; a stretch of 7 junction bases matches TRBD2. The clonotype was recovered from a woman aged 25 to 45 who had been exposed to COVID-19. Sequenced: PBMCs or T cells enriched from blood (not recorded which). Here the CDR3 is given as CASGRDNEQFF. The nucleotide sequence is TGTGCCAGCGGGAGGGACAATGAGCAGTTCTTC.